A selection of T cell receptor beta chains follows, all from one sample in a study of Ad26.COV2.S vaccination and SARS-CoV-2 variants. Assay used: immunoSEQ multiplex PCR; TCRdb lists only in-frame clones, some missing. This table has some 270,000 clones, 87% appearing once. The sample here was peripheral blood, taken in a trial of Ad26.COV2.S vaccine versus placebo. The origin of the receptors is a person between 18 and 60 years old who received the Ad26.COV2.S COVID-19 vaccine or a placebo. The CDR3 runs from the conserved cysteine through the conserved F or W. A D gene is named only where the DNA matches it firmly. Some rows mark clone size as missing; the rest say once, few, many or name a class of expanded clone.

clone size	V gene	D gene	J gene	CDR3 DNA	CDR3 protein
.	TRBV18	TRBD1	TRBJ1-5	TGTGCCAGCTCTCCAGGGGACAGTCGCAATCAGCCCCAGCATTTT	CASSPGDSRNQPQHF
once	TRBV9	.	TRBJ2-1	TGTGCCAGCAGCTTAAGCTCCGGTGAGCAGTTCTTC	CASSLSSGEQFF
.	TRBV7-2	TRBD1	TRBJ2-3	TGTGCCAGCAGCTTAGAGGGACAGGGCTTCACAGATACGCAGTATTTT	CASSLEGQGFTDTQYF
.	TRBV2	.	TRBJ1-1	TGTGCCAGCAGTGAGGGCAGGCTGAACACTGAAGCTTTCTTT	CASSEGRLNTEAFF
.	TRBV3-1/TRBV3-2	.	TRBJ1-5	TGTGCCAGCAGCCAAGATCCCGGGGGTAGCAATCAGCCCCAGCATTTT	CASSQDPGGSNQPQHF
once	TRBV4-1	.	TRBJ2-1	TGCGCCAGCAGCCACCGAGTTGTCAATGAGCAGTTCTTC	CASSHRVVNEQFF
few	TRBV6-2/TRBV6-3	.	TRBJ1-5	TGTGCCAGCAGTCGTTACTATAGCAATCAGCCCCAGCATTTT	CASSRYYSNQPQHF
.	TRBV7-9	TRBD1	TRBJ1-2	TGTGCCAGCAGCCGAGACAGGGATGGCTACACCTTC	CASSRDRDGYTF
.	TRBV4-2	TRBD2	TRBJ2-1	TGTGCCAGCAGCCAAGAAATTAGCGGGACCTACAATGAGCAGTTCTTC	CASSQEISGTYNEQFF
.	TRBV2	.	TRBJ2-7	TGTGCCAGTAGACAGACCTCCTACGAGCAGTACTTC	CASRQTSYEQYF
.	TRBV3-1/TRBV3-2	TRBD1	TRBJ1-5	TGTGCCAGCAGCCAAGACAGGGGGCGTCAGCCCCAGCATTTT	CASSQDRGRQPQHF
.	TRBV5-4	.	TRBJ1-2	TGTGCCAGCAGCTTGGGTGGGAGAACGAACCCCTACGGCTACACCTTC	CASSLGGRTNPYGYTF
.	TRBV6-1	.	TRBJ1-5	TGTGCCAGCAGTGAAGAGGAGGGGCCCAGCAATCAGCCCCAGCATTTT	CASSEEEGPSNQPQHF
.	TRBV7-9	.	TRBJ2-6	TGTGCCAGCAGCTTTTACAATCAAGGGGCCAACGTCCTGACTTTC	CASSFYNQGANVLTF
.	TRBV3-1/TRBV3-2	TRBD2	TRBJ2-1	TGTGCCAGCAGCCCGGGACTAGCGGGGGTAGGGGAGCAGTTCTTC	CASSPGLAGVGEQFF
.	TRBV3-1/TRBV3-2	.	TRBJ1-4	TGTGCCAGCAGCCTCCGAAAAAAGGCAACTAATGAAAAACTGTTTTTT	CASSLRKKATNEKLFF
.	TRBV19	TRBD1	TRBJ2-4	TGTGCCAGTAGTATCGTTGACAGGGTCCAAAACATTCAGTACTTC	CASSIVDRVQNIQYF
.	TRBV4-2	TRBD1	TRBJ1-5	TGTGCCAGCAGTTCAAGAACCCAGGGGGCAGAGCCCCAGCATTTT	CASSSRTQGAEPQHF
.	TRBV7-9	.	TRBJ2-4	TGTGCCAGCAGCTTAGACAGAAACATTCAGTACTTC	CASSLDRNIQYF
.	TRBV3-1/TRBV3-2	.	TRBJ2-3	TGTGCCAGCAGCCAAGGGGTTAGCGGAACAGATACGCAGTATTTT	CASSQGVSGTDTQYF
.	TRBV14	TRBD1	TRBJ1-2	TGTGCCAGCAGCCAGGATATGACAGGGGACTATGGCTACACCTTC	CASSQDMTGDYGYTF
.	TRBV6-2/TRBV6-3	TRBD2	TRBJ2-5	TGTGCCAGCAGCAGAGGACTAGTCCAAGAGACCCAGTACTTC	CASSRGLVQETQYF
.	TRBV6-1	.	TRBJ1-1	TGTGCCAGCAGTGAGACAGGATACACTGAAGCTTTCTTT	CASSETGYTEAFF
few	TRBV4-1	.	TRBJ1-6	TGCGCCAGCAGCCAAGCCCCGAGGGGGGGCGCAAATTCACCCCTCCACTTT	CASSQAPRGGANSPLHF
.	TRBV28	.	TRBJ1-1	TGTGCCAGCAGGACGGGAGGGGCCCTGAACACTGAAGCTTTCTTT	CASRTGGALNTEAFF
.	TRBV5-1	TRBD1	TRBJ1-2	TGCGCCAGCAGCGCGGACAGGGTAGGCTATGGCTACACCTTC	CASSADRVGYGYTF
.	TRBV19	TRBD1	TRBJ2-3	TGTGCCAGTAGTATCTACCCGGGACAGGGAGGGACGCAGTATTTT	CASSIYPGQGGTQYF
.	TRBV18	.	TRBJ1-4	TGTGCCAGCTCAATCGGGACGGTTAATGAAAAACTGTTTTTT	CASSIGTVNEKLFF
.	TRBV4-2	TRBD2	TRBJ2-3	TGTGCCAGCAGCCAAGAAGCTAGCGGTGAGGGTACGCAGTATTTT	CASSQEASGEGTQYF
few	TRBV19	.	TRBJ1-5	TGTGCCAGTAGTAGACAAAAGAAATTTAGCAATCAGCCCCAGCATTTT	CASSRQKKFSNQPQHF
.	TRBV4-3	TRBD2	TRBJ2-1	TGCGCCAGCAGCCTCTTGACTAGCGGGAAGTCCTACAATGAGCAGTTCTTC	CASSLLTSGKSYNEQFF
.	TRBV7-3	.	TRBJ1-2	TGTGCCAGCAGCTTAGGGGGCGGGGTCCCATATGGCTACACCTTC	CASSLGGGVPYGYTF
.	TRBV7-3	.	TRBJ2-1	TGTGCCAGCAGCTCCCTGGGCGGTGGTAATGAGCAGTTCTTC	CASSSLGGGNEQFF
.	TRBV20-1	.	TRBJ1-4	TGCAGTGCTAGAGGGGGTAACAGACTGTTTTTT	CSARGGNRLFF
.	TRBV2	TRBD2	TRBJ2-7	TGTGCCAGCTACCTCTCCCGAGCGGGGGGGCTATACGAGCAGTACTTC	CASYLSRAGGLYEQYF
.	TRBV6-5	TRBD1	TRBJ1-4	TGTGCCAGCAGTTCGCAGGGGGCTAATGAAAAACTGTTTTTT	CASSSQGANEKLFF
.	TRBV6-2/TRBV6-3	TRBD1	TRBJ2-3	TGTGCCAGCAGTTACCCAGGGACAGGGTACCAAAGAGGGAGCACAGATACGCAGTATTTT	CASSYPGTGYQRGSTDTQYF
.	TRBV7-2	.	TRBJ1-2	TGTGCCAGCAGCTACGGGACCGACTATGGCTACACCTTC	CASSYGTDYGYTF
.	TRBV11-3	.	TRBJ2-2	TGTGCCAGCAGCAGAAGCACCGCCGGGGAGCTGTTTTTT	CASSRSTAGELFF
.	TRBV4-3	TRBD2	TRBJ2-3	TGCGCCAGCAGCCAATCAGGACTAGCGGGATCGCAGTATTTT	CASSQSGLAGSQYF
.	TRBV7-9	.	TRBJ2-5	TGTGCCAGCAGGAGCGGGCGGAACCAAGAGACCCAGTACTTC	CASRSGRNQETQYF
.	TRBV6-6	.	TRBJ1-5	TGTGCCAGCAGTTGGGGACGGAACAATCAGCCCCAGCATTTT	CASSWGRNNQPQHF
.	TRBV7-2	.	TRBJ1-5	TGTGCCAGCAGCTTAACCGGGGGTGGGAATCAGCCCCAGCATTTT	CASSLTGGGNQPQHF
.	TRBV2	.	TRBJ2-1	TGTGCCAGCAGAGCCGGGACCACCTTTGGGAGGGAGCAGTTCTTC	CASRAGTTFGREQFF